One sample yielded the 3 T cell receptor beta chains listed below, sequenced in a study of T cell responses to AZD1222 COVID-19 vaccine. The data were produced by immunoSEQ multiplex PCR, yet TCRdb's version contains in-frame clones alone and is incomplete. This sample yields roughly 81,000 clones, of which 65% to 90% are seen a single time; over 7.5% belongs to the top ten. The material was peripheral blood, obtained on day 0 of AZD1222 vaccination. These receptors all stem from an adult in good health.

This chain links TRBV5-4 with TRBJ2-1; TRBD2 aligns across 7 bases. Germline V lookup: CDR1 SGHNT, CDR2 YYREEE (reference sequence). After removal of 4 bases from V and 5 bases from J, the junction contained 6 bases not matched to a gene. The CDR3 sequence is 14 residues long. CDR3 residues: CASSLRTRNNEQFF. CDR3 sequence (DNA): TGTGCCAGCAGCCTTCGGACTAGAAACAATGAGCAGTTCTTC.

The chain joins TRBV6-5 to TRBJ2-7; D is unresolved. Germline V gene sequence: CDR1 MNHEY, CDR2 SVGAGI. V gave up 4 bases and J gave up 3 bases, with 4 bases separating them. The CDR3 runs 11 residues. CDR3 DNA: TGTGCCAGCAGTTGGCACTACGAGCAGTACTTC. The encoded protein is CASSWHYEQYF.

The J gene is TRBJ2-1, the V gene TRBV7-8, with D uncertain. This CDR3 region has 13 residues. The ends were cut back, 3 bases at V and 6 bases at J, with 9 bases in the middle. Germline-derived CDR1 and CDR2 are SGHVS and FQNEAQ. The CDR3 loop is CASSLIEINEQFF. The CDR3 DNA follows: TGTGCCAGCAGCTTGATAGAAATCAATGAGCAGTTCTTC.